This T cell receptor beta chain was profiled in a study of T cell repertoires in cytomegalovirus infection (dated by TCRdb to the late 2010s). Context from the whole study: The HLA type of each donor mattered for the analysis, because public TCR beta signatures pointed to carriage of CMV infection along with the matching HLA type.

Reading from cysteine to phenylalanine, the CDR3 counts 15 amino acids. Kept here is only the CDR3 DNA, which spans 45 bases and is read in frame from base 1. Trimming leaves V shorter by 2 bases and J shorter by 6 bases, with the junction holding 8 bases beyond the gene matches. As encoded in the germline V gene (reference sequence), CDR1 is SEHNR while CDR2 is FQNEAQ. What the authors observed across the whole study: In both this cohort and an independent roughly 400-donor cohort, the cumulative frequency of public TCR beta family members distinguished carriers of CMV infection plus the relevant HLA type. In the ex vivo response, HLA-C-restricted CMV-specific TCR beta clonotypes were dominant, and in two of eight donors the single most frequent clonotype came from this HLA-C-restricted group.

This sample was sequenced with an Illumina HiSeq 1500. The raw public data were reprocessed by TCRdb itself: fastp quality trimming at Q25, MiXCR clonotype calling, in-frame beta chains only. Each entry is one CDR3 protein sequence, shown with its most common DNA and genes. The sample yields 350,000 to 500,000 distinct CDR3 sequences; 31% were counted once. The top ten constitute roughly 15% of the sample. This clonotype was seen ten or more times. Its specific antigen is unknown. Base-call qualities are not available, and no considerably larger clone is one nucleotide away. Sequences were obtained from PBMCs. The receptor's source is a human donor in good health (CMV status not recorded). Some clones in this sample may be carry-over from other donors' samples. This chain joins TRBV7-9 to TRBJ2-7, with TRBD1 identical over 9 junction bases. CDR3 sequence: CASSLTPGTGSEQYF. The DNA sequence is TGTGCCAGCAGCTTAACCCCCGGGACAGGGAGCGAGCAGTACTTC.